The 27 T cell receptor beta chains below come from one sample, sequenced in a study of T-cell memory formation after mild COVID-19. TCRdb fed the 5' RACE reads into MiXCR, producing one record per CDR3 protein. The data hold roughly 560,000 distinct CDR3 sequences, with 20% observed a single time. Sample: PBMCs or a T cell subset sorted from them (not recorded which). Every receptor here comes from an adult woman who had mild COVID-19 (a few samples of this study predate the infection). Cell type and time point are not known.

In its sample, this clonotype was seen a few times. This chain connects TRBV2 to TRBJ1-2; TRBD1 might be the D (5 bases). V was shortened by 2 bases and J by 8 bases, with 12 bases between the two germline ends. Germline CDR1 and CDR2: SNHLY and FYNNEI. The CDR3 runs 13 residues. The CDR3 DNA is TGTGCCAGCAGTGAACGGGGGACCTACGGCTACACCTTC. Its translation is CASSERGTYGYTF.

J is TRBJ1-4 and V is TRBV6-5; TRBD1 matches at 8 bases. Germline trimming cut 0 bases from V and 7 bases from J; bases unmatched to any gene: 7. The germline gives CDR1 MNHEY, CDR2 SVGAGI. The CDR3 totals 16 residues. The CDR3 reads CASSYSYPGGGEKLFF. DNA of the CDR3: TGTGCCAGCAGTTACTCCTACCCAGGGGGCGGTGAAAAACTGTTTTTT.

The V gene is TRBV7-9, the J gene TRBJ1-1; 9 nucleotides align to TRBD1. The CDR3 covers 14 residues. The V gene's germline CDR1 is SEHNR and CDR2 FQNEAQ (reference sequence). V was clipped by 3 bases and J by 6 bases; unmatched bases: 5. CDR3 loop: CASSFRDREPEAFF. CDR3 bases: TGTGCCAGCAGCTTCCGGGACAGGGAGCCTGAAGCTTTCTTT.

The rearrangement uses TRBV27 and TRBJ2-7; the match to TRBD1 covers 8 bases. The CDR3 is 15 amino acids. V lost 2 bases and J lost 4; bases outside the gene matches: 7. Germline loops: CDR1 MNHEY, CDR2 SMNVEV (reference sequence). In DNA, the CDR3 is TGTGCCAGCAGTTTAGCGAGGACAGGGTGGTACGAGCAGTACTTC. Its translation: CASSLARTGWYEQYF.

As regards this clonotype: One junction end disagrees with the germline gene, perhaps due to a read error. V usage is TRBV29-1 and J usage is TRBJ1-2, with TRBD1 as a possible D gene (6 bases). CDR3 size: 15 residues. CDR1 and CDR2 (germline): SQVTM, ANQGSEA. The CDR3 loop is CCVEEPWTAGGGYTF. CDR3 nucleotides: TGCTGCGTCGAAGAACCCTGGACAGCCGGGGGTGGCTACACCTTC.

V and J are TRBV20-1 and TRBJ1-6, with 8 bases matching TRBD1. This CDR3 contains 15 residues. With V trimmed by 3 bases and J by 9 bases, 10 bases remained unmatched. Germline values: CDR1 DFQATT, CDR2 SNEGSKA (reference sequence). The CDR3: CSASLQTGASSPLHF. CDR3 DNA: TGCAGTGCTAGCCTTCAGACAGGGGCCAGTTCACCCCTCCACTTT.

In this sample, this clonotype turned up a few times. This chain links TRBV5-1 with TRBJ2-7, with D perhaps matching TRBD2 (6 bases). V lost 0 bases to trimming and J lost 3 bases, with 16 bases between them. This CDR3 has 16 residues. Germline V lookup: CDR1 SGHRS, CDR2 YFSETQ. CDR3 coding DNA: TGCGCCAGCAGCTTGGACGGGGCTAGGGGAGGCTACGAGCAGTACTTC. This encodes CASSLDGARGGYEQYF.

This clonotype was recorded a few times. The chain links TRBV5-1 to TRBJ2-6; D possibly corresponds to TRBD1 (6 bases). Trimming took 4 bases from V and 2 from J, leaving 22 bases between them. Germline V gene sequence: CDR1 SGHRS, CDR2 YFSETQ. This CDR3 is 19 amino acids long. The CDR3 bases are TGCGCCAGCAGCCCAGGACCCGGGACACCTACGGCTGGGGCCAACGTCCTGACTTTC. It codes for CASSPGPGTPTAGANVLTF.

This sequence joins TRBV12-3 or TRBV12-4 and TRBJ2-3; a possible D gene is TRBD1 (6 bases). Trimming took off 8 bases at V and 3 bases at J, with 12 bases between the two ends. The CDR3 is 13 residues long. The CDR3 bases are TGTGCCAGCCTCAGGGGCTTTACAGATACGCAGTATTTT. Amino acids: CASLRGFTDTQYF.

The chain joins TRBV5-5 to TRBJ2-1, with TRBD1 identical over 8 bases. The length of the CDR3 is 14 residues. The germline V gene encodes CDR1 SGHKS and CDR2 YYEKEE (reference sequence). The V gene end was trimmed by 2 bases and the J gene end by 4 bases; junction bases not matched to a gene: 2. The CDR3 DNA is TGTGCCAGCAGCTTATGGACAGGGTACAATGAGCAGTTCTTC. Its protein is CASSLWTGYNEQFF.

The chain employs TRBV20-1 and TRBJ2-3; the match to TRBD2 covers 10 bases. V shed 1 base, J shed 9 bases, and the junction held 7 bases outside the gene matches. The germline V gene has CDR1 DFQATT and CDR2 SNEGSKA (reference sequence). This CDR3 contains 14 residues. The CDR3 nucleotides read TGCAGTGCTAGAGGACTAGCGGGCCGTGAGACGCAGTATTTT. Protein: CSARGLAGRETQYF.

The genes are TRBV9 and TRBJ2-3; a weak D match, TRBD2 (6 bases). Germline CDR1 SGDLS, CDR2 YYNGEE. With 2 bases removed from V and 0 bases from J, the gap between germline ends came to 10 bases. The CDR3 is 15 amino acids. DNA of the CDR3: TGTGCCAGCAGCGTGAGCGGGTCTAGCACAGATACGCAGTATTTT. Translating it yields CASSVSGSSTDTQYF.

This clonotype was counted a few times. One end of the junction varies from germline; a read error may be responsible. The gene calls are TRBV5-1 and TRBJ1-3; 7 positions agree with TRBD1. This CDR3 contains 16 residues. CDR1 is SGHRS, CDR2 YFSETQ, per germline. This CDR3 reads CASSLSGGVAGNTIYF. The CDR3 DNA sequence: TGCGCCAGCAGCTTGTCAGGGGGGGTTGCTGGCAACACCATATATTTT. Looking up the rest from reference TRBV5-1 and TRBJ1-3 gives the full variable domain: KAGVTQTPRYLIKTRGQQVTLSCSPISGHRSVSWYQQTPGQGLQFLFEYFSETQRNKGNFPGRFSGRQFSNSRSEMNVSTLELGDSALYLCASSLSGGVAGNTIYFGEGSWLTVV.

This clonotype was seen a handful of times. This rearrangement joins TRBV12-3 or TRBV12-4 to TRBJ1-1; 7 bases agree with TRBD1. The CDR3 covers 17 residues. Trimming at V came to 6 bases and at J to 5 bases, leaving 18 bases not matched to a gene. The CDR3 DNA is TGTGCCAGCAGGATTCGATTCATACAGGGGTTCGTGACTGAAGCTTTCTTT. It specifies CASRIRFIQGFVTEAFF.

This clonotype was recorded a few times. The chain joins TRBV7-8 to TRBJ2-3; TRBD2 matches 9 bases. V was clipped by 7 bases and J by 0 bases; unmatched bases: 5. This CDR3 has 15 amino acids. Looked up from germline, CDR1 is SGHVS and CDR2 is FQNEAQ. CDR3 residues: CASIQAGGSTDTQYF. CDR3 in DNA: TGTGCCAGCATCCAAGCGGGAGGCAGCACAGATACGCAGTATTTT.

The chain has TRBV6-2 or TRBV6-3 and TRBJ2-3, with D possibly TRBD1 on 6 matching bases. This CDR3 has 17 amino acids. CDR1 and CDR2 from the germline V gene are MNHEY and SVGEGT. V was pared by 0 bases and J by 2 bases, with 15 bases between. The CDR3 coding sequence is TGTGCCAGCAGTTACTCCCAACCGACAGGACCCACAGATACGCAGTATTTT. It yields the protein CASSYSQPTGPTDTQYF.

The sample holds a few counts of this clonotype. The genes are TRBV9 and TRBJ2-5; 9 bases map to TRBD1. The length of the CDR3 is 16 residues. Germline V lookup: CDR1 SGDLS, CDR2 YYNGEE. V shed 4 bases and J 2 bases; nucleotides not matched to a gene: 9. The CDR3 here is CASSIRQGGLQETQYF. DNA of the CDR3: TGTGCCAGCAGCATACGACAGGGGGGCCTACAAGAGACCCAGTACTTC.

This clonotype was observed a handful of times. The chain has TRBV19 and TRBJ2-2; tentative D call: TRBD2 (7 bases). CDR1 and CDR2 from the germline V gene are LNHDA and SQIVND (reference sequence). Trimming shortened V by 1 base and J by 4 bases, and 19 bases separated the two germline ends. This CDR3 region has 18 residues. The CDR3 is CASSIVLSSGGGTGELFF. CDR3 sequence (DNA): TGTGCCAGTAGTATAGTTCTTTCGTCGGGGGGCGGCACCGGGGAGCTGTTTTTT.

The chain has TRBV24-1 and TRBJ2-7, with D tentatively TRBD2 (5 bases). The V gene lost 3 bases and the J gene lost 7 bases, with 12 bases spanning the gap. The CDR3 sequence is 13 residues long. Germline V gives CDR1 KGHDR, CDR2 SFDVKD. The CDR3 DNA reads TGTGCCACCAGTGATCGCGGGCCAGGAGAGCAGTACTTC. It translates to CATSDRGPGEQYF.

This clonotype was counted only a few times. V gene TRBV12-3 or TRBV12-4 combines with J gene TRBJ1-4; D ambiguous. CDR3 size: 12 residues. The V and J ends lost 6 bases and 4 bases respectively, with 6 bases between them. DNA of the CDR3: TGTGCCAGCAGCTCATATAATGAAAAACTGTTTTTT. Translation: CASSSYNEKLFF.

The rearrangement links TRBV15 to TRBJ1-2; D perhaps matches TRBD1 (5 bases). The CDR3 loop spans 14 amino acids. CDR1 and CDR2 from the germline V gene are LNHNV and YYDKDF (reference sequence). V lost 5 bases, J lost 8 bases, and 18 bases lay in between. The CDR3 region is CATSPVGTIQGYTF. In DNA, the CDR3 is TGTGCCACCAGCCCGGTCGGGACTATACAGGGCTACACCTTC.

This clonotype showed up just a few times. This sequence joins TRBV9 and TRBJ2-5; D may match TRBD1 or TRBD2 (5 bases each). Germline lookup yields CDR1 SGDLS and CDR2 YYNGEE. This CDR3 region has 13 residues. V lost 4 bases and J lost 5, with 12 bases in between. DNA for the CDR3: TGTGCCAGCAGCAACGGGGCCCTGGAGACCCAGTACTTC. Translated, it gives CASSNGALETQYF.

Only a few counts were recorded for this clonotype. The chain has TRBV11-2 and TRBJ2-1, with 10 bases matching TRBD1. This CDR3 region has 17 residues. The ends lost 5 bases at V and 4 bases at J; junction bases unmatched: 11. Germline CDR1 reads SGHAT; CDR2 reads FQNNGV. As DNA, the CDR3 is TGTGCCAGCAGCAAGATTCCGGGACAGGGGTTATACAATGAGCAGTTCTTC. Encoded protein: CASSKIPGQGLYNEQFF. Using reference TRBV11-2 and TRBJ2-1 for the parts outside the CDR3, the full variable domain is EAGVAQSPRYKIIEKRQSVAFWCNPISGHATLYWYQQILGQGPKLLIQFQNNGVVDDSQLPKDRFSAERLKGVDSTLKIQPAKLEDSAVYLCASSKIPGQGLYNEQFFGPGTRLTVL.

V gene TRBV14 combines with J gene TRBJ2-3; 10 bases are a match to TRBD2. The V gene end was trimmed by 4 bases and the J gene end by 4 bases; junction bases not matched to a gene: 5. CDR1 is SGHDN and CDR2 is FVKESK in the germline V gene. CDR3 length equals 15 residues. The CDR3: CASSPHGLAADTQYF. The CDR3 DNA sequence: TGTGCCAGCAGCCCGCACGGACTAGCGGCAGATACGCAGTATTTT.

This clonotype turned up a few times. The chain uses TRBV20-1 and TRBJ2-3; no clear D gene. The CDR3 is 15 amino acids. With 5 bases removed from V and 7 bases from J, the gap between germline ends came to 22 bases. The germline gives CDR1 DFQATT, CDR2 SNEGSKA (reference sequence). This CDR3 is CSASLDSPRPYTQYF. CDR3 sequence (DNA): TGCAGTGCTTCCCTAGACTCGCCAAGACCCTATACGCAGTATTTT.

This clonotype was counted many times. The genes are TRBV7-2 and TRBJ2-1; D may be TRBD1 or TRBD2 (5 bases each). V gave up 5 bases and J gave up 9 bases, with 26 bases separating them. The CDR3 covers 17 residues. The germline gives CDR1 SGHTA, CDR2 FQGNSA. DNA for the CDR3: TGTGCCAGCAGCACGGCCCCTGCCGGGACCTCAGGGAGTGAGCAGTTCTTC. This encodes CASSTAPAGTSGSEQFF. The full variable domain, rest sourced from reference TRBV7-2 and TRBJ2-1, is GAGVSQSPSNKVTEKGKDVELRCDPISGHTALYWYRQSLGQGLEFLIYFQGNSAPDKSGLPSDRFSAERTGGSVSTLTIQRTQQEDSAVYLCASSTAPAGTSGSEQFFGPGTRLTVL.

This clonotype has only a few counts. The V gene is TRBV5-1, the J gene TRBJ2-1, with 7 bases identical to TRBD2. The CDR3 extends over 15 amino acids. Per germline, CDR1 SGHRS and CDR2 YFSETQ. V was clipped by 0 bases and J by 7 bases; unmatched bases: 7. The CDR3 region has the DNA TGCGCCAGCAGCTTGGAGGCGGGAGCTAAAAATGAGCAGTTCTTC. It codes for CASSLEAGAKNEQFF.